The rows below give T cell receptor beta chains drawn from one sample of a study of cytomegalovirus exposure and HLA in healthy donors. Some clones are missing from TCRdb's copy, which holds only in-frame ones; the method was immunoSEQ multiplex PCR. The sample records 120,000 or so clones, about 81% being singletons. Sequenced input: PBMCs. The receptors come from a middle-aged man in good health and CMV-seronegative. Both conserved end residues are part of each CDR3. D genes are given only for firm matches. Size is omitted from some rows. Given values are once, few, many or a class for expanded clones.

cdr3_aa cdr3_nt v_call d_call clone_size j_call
CASSLTSNYGYTF TGTGCCAGCAGTTTGACATCCAACTATGGCTACACCTTC TRBV28 - - TRBJ1-2
CASTYQYGQGNTGELFF TGTGCCAGCACATACCAATACGGACAGGGGAACACCGGGGAGCTGTTTTTT TRBV28 TRBD1 - TRBJ2-2
CASSRIGAGDNEQFF TGTGCCAGCAGTAGAATAGGGGCAGGGGACAATGAGCAGTTCTTC TRBV7-9 - few TRBJ2-1
CASSPLGEANEKLFF TGTGCCAGCTCACCACTGGGGGAGGCTAATGAAAAACTGTTTTTT TRBV18 - - TRBJ1-4
CASSRDTTDTQYF TGTGCCAGTTCCCGGGACACCACAGATACGCAGTATTTT TRBV6-1 - few TRBJ2-3
CASSMRQNYGYTF TGTGCCAGTAGTATGCGACAGAACTATGGCTACACCTTC TRBV19 - - TRBJ1-2
CASSPGHTEAFF TGCGCCAGCAGCCCTGGCCACACTGAAGCTTTCTTT TRBV5-1 - - TRBJ1-1
CASSPDGTAQETQYF TGCGCCAGCAGCCCGGACGGGACAGCCCAAGAGACCCAGTACTTC TRBV5-1 TRBD1 - TRBJ2-5
CASSRYRDYQPYNEQFF TGTGCCAGCAGCCGATACCGGGACTACCAACCATACAATGAGCAGTTCTTC TRBV5-4 TRBD2 few TRBJ2-1
CASSPGLAGANGELFF TGTGCCAGCTCACCAGGGCTAGCGGGAGCCAACGGGGAGCTGTTTTTT TRBV18 TRBD2 - TRBJ2-2
CASTAWQGGTGELFF TGCGCCAGCACGGCCTGGCAGGGTGGCACCGGGGAGCTGTTTTTT TRBV5-1 - - TRBJ2-2
CASSLGGSAGGGYGYTF TGTGCCAGCAGCTTAGGGGGGTCGGCCGGCGGGGGGTATGGCTACACCTTC TRBV7-9 - - TRBJ1-2
CATSRDDRGRYNEQFF TGTGCCACCAGCAGAGATGACAGGGGACGGTACAATGAGCAGTTCTTC TRBV15 TRBD1 once TRBJ2-1
CSRQGNTEAFF TGCAGCCGACAGGGGAACACTGAAGCTTTCTTT TRBV20-1 TRBD1 - TRBJ1-1
CSALKRESKFF TGCAGTGCTCTCAAGCGGGAGAGTAAGTTCTTC TRBV20-1 TRBD2 once TRBJ2-1
CASSESRNTGELFF TGTGCCAGCAGTGAAAGTAGGAACACCGGGGAGCTGTTTTTT TRBV6-4 - - TRBJ2-2
CASSLQATGVFGKQYF TGTGCCAGCAGCCTACAAGCGACAGGGGTTTTTGGTAAGCAGTACTTC TRBV11-1 TRBD1 - TRBJ2-7
CASRPRGGETYEQYF TGTGCCAGCAGACCCCGTGGGGGGGAGACCTACGAGCAGTACTTC TRBV6-5 TRBD2 - TRBJ2-7
CASSQVNLVVTGELFF TGCGCCAGCAGCCAAGTGAATCTAGTAGTCACCGGGGAGCTGTTTTTT TRBV4-1 - - TRBJ2-2
CATGEGAFPQPQHF TGTGCCACCGGTGAGGGGGCGTTTCCTCAGCCCCAGCATTTT TRBV15 TRBD1 - TRBJ1-5
CASSAGGKNTEAFF TGTGCCAGCAGCGCGGGGGGGAAGAACACTGAAGCTTTCTTT TRBV11-2 - - TRBJ1-1
CASSPPTGSSGNTIYF TGTGCCAGCAGCCCCCCGACAGGGTCGTCTGGAAACACCATATATTTT TRBV21-1 - - TRBJ1-3
CASSQESGQGGYEQYF TGTGCCAGCAGCCAAGAATCGGGACAGGGGGGCTACGAGCAGTACTTC TRBV4-2 TRBD1 - TRBJ2-7
CASSSDLGASQNIQYF TGTGCCAGCAGCTCCGACCTTGGGGCCTCCCAAAACATTCAGTACTTC TRBV7-9 - - TRBJ2-4
CASSIADSSYNEQFF TGTGCCAGTAGTATAGCCGACTCCTCCTACAATGAGCAGTTCTTC TRBV19 - - TRBJ2-1
CASSPRSTSAGMNTEAFF TGTGCCAGCTCACCCAGATCAACAAGTGCAGGCATGAACACTGAAGCTTTCTTT TRBV18 - - TRBJ1-1
CASSQDLDPAGAAYNEQFF TGCGCCAGCAGCCAAGATCTCGACCCGGCAGGAGCGGCCTACAATGAGCAGTTCTTC TRBV4-3 - - TRBJ2-1
CAWSVQDTEAFF TGTGCCTGGAGTGTACAGGACACTGAAGCTTTCTTT TRBV30 - - TRBJ1-1
CASSLTTGEEGYTF TGCGCCAGCAGCTTAACTACAGGGGAGGAGGGCTACACCTTC TRBV5-1 TRBD1 - TRBJ1-2
CASSFEAGFSYNEQFF TGTGCCAGCAGTTTCGAAGCGGGGTTCTCCTACAATGAGCAGTTCTTC TRBV27 TRBD2 - TRBJ2-1
CARTIVPNNQPQHF TGTGCCAGAACCATAGTGCCTAACAATCAGCCCCAGCATTTT TRBV5-3 - - TRBJ1-5
CASSWASSYEQYF TGCGCCAGCAGCTGGGCCAGCTCCTACGAGCAGTACTTC TRBV5-1 - - TRBJ2-7
CASSSVGAVYEQYF TGCGCCAGCAGCTCGGTGGGGGCCGTCTACGAGCAGTACTTC TRBV5-1 - - TRBJ2-7
CANSQNYGYTF TGTGCCAATAGTCAAAACTATGGCTACACCTTC TRBV2 - few TRBJ1-2
CASSQSASGQETQYF TGTGCCAGCAGCCAGTCAGCTAGCGGCCAAGAGACCCAGTACTTC TRBV4-2 TRBD2 - TRBJ2-5
CASSPRRQGAGANVLTF TGTGCCAGCAGCCCGAGAAGGCAGGGTGCTGGGGCCAACGTCCTGACTTTC TRBV7-3 - - TRBJ2-6
CASSQWTGLSPEAFF TGTGCCAGCAGTCAATGGACAGGGTTAAGTCCTGAAGCTTTCTTT TRBV6-6 TRBD1 - TRBJ1-1
CSVEISDTQYF TGCAGCGTTGAAATCTCAGATACGCAGTATTTT TRBV29-1 - once TRBJ2-3
CSAIVETQYF TGCAGTGCTATAGTGGAGACCCAGTACTTC TRBV20-1 - - TRBJ2-5
CASSPRVGTGIEEQYF TGTGCCAGCAGCCCTAGAGTCGGGACAGGGATAGAAGAGCAGTACTTC TRBV4-2 TRBD1 - TRBJ2-7
CASGRGFPYGYTF TGTGCCAGCGGTCGGGGATTCCCCTATGGCTACACCTTC TRBV28 - - TRBJ1-2
CASNPLGQDTQYF TGTGCCAGCAACCCATTGGGCCAAGATACGCAGTATTTT TRBV9 - - TRBJ2-3
CASSLGTELHYEQYF TGTGCCAGCAGCTTGGGTACAGAACTTCACTACGAGCAGTACTTC TRBV5-4 - few TRBJ2-7
CASSLSGGGASYTGELFF TGTGCCAGCAGCTTAAGTGGCGGGGGGGCGTCGTACACCGGGGAGCTGTTTTTT TRBV7-2 TRBD2 few TRBJ2-2
CASSIQGLGNQPQHF TGTGCCAGCAGCATACAGGGGCTGGGCAATCAGCCCCAGCATTTT TRBV7-2 TRBD1 - TRBJ1-5
CATSTKDSLFQEAQYF TGTGCCACCAGCACAAAGGACAGCCTCTTCCAAGAGGCCCAGTACTTC TRBV15 - - TRBJ2-5
CASSYGNYEQYF TGTGCCAGCTCTTACGGGAACTACGAGCAGTACTTC TRBV6-6 - - TRBJ2-7
CASSLGSSYEQYF TGTGCCAGCAGCTTGGGGAGCTCCTACGAGCAGTACTTC TRBV5-6 - - TRBJ2-7
CASSSPEGPNQPQHF TGTGCCAGCAGCTCCCCGGAGGGCCCTAATCAGCCCCAGCATTTT TRBV7-2 - - TRBJ1-5